This TCR beta chain was sequenced for a study of cytomegalovirus exposure and HLA in healthy donors. TCRdb keeps only in-frame clones here, not all; method: immunoSEQ multiplex PCR. Of about 67,000 clones detected, roughly 94% appear once; the ten largest clones hold 0.6% to 0.8%. In regard to this clone: Its cognate antigen is unknown.

Findings and caveats of the study: Rare TCR sequences dominated, though some public TCRs recurred in many donors.

Losses at the gene ends were 6 bases for V and 1 base for J; bases not matched to a gene: 4. CDR3 length equals 14 residues. Germline-derived CDR1 and CDR2 are MNHEY and SVGAGI. The receptor's source is a woman between 18 and 29 years old in good health and CMV-seronegative. V is TRBV6-5 and J is TRBJ2-5; 8 nucleotides line up with TRBD2. Sequences were obtained from PBMCs. The CDR3, as DNA: TGTGCCAGCAGCCGGGGGGGAAGCCAAGAGACCCAGTACTTC. As protein: CASSRGGSQETQYF.